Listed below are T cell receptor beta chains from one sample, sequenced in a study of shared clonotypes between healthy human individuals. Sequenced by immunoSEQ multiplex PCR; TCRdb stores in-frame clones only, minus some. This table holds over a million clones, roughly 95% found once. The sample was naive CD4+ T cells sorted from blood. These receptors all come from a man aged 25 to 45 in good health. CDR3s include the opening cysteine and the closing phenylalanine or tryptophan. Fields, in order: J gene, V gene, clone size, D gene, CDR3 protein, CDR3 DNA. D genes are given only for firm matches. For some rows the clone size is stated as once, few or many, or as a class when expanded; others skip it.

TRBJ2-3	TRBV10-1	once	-	CASSEPTRDTQYF	TGCGCCAGCAGTGAGCCGACTAGAGATACGCAGTATTTT
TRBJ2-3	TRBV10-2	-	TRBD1	CASRQGVADTQYF	TGCGCCAGCAGACAGGGGGTGGCAGATACGCAGTATTTT
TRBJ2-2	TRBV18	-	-	CASSPVSFSGELFF	TGTGCCAGCTCACCGGTCAGCTTCTCCGGGGAGCTGTTTTTT
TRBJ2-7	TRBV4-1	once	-	CASSQGPYEQYF	TGCGCCAGCAGCCAAGGTCCATACGAGCAGTACTTC
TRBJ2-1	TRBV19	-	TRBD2	CASKLAGGDYNEQFF	TGTGCCAGTAAACTAGCGGGAGGAGACTACAATGAGCAGTTCTTC
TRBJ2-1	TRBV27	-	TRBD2	CASSFLGLGRNEQFF	TGTGCCAGCAGTTTCCTCGGACTAGGTCGGAATGAGCAGTTCTTC
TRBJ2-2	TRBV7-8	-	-	CASTAGTANTGELFF	TGTGCCAGCACCGCCGGGACGGCGAACACCGGGGAGCTGTTTTTT
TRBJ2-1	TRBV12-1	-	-	CASSWSSGSSYNEQFF	TGTGCCAGCAGCTGGAGTAGCGGGAGTTCCTACAATGAGCAGTTCTTC
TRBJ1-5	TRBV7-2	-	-	CASSLVSDSNQPQHF	TGTGCCAGCAGCTTAGTAAGCGATAGCAATCAGCCCCAGCATTTT
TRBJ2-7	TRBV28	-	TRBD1	CASSEGAHEQYF	TGTGCCAGCAGTGAGGGGGCCCACGAGCAGTACTTC
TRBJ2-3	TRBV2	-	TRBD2	CASSVVAGGSTDTQYF	TGTGCCAGCAGCGTGGTAGCGGGAGGGAGCACAGATACGCAGTATTTT
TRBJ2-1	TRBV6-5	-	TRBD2	CASSFKAGTHYNEQFF	TGTGCCAGCAGTTTTAAAGCGGGGACCCACTACAATGAGCAGTTCTTC
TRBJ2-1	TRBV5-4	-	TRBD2	CASIQRGVNEQFF	TGTGCCAGCATCCAGCGGGGGGTCAATGAGCAGTTCTTC
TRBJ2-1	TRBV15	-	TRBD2	CATRKASGAYNEQFF	TGTGCCACCCGTAAGGCTAGCGGGGCCTACAATGAGCAGTTCTTC
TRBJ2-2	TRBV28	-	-	CASNSRATGELFF	TGTGCCAGCAACTCGAGGGCCACCGGGGAGCTGTTTTTT
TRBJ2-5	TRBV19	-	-	CASSIQGGGETQYF	TGTGCCAGTAGTATACAGGGTGGCGGCGAGACCCAGTACTTC
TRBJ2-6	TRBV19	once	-	CASNDGSGANVLTF	TGTGCCAGTAACGACGGCTCTGGGGCCAACGTCCTGACTTTC
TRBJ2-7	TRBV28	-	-	CASTSGGPGVQYF	TGTGCCAGCACCTCGGGCGGGCCTGGGGTGCAGTACTTC
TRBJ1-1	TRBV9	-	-	CASSVGIRDYTEAFF	TGTGCCAGCAGCGTCGGGATCAGGGATTACACTGAAGCTTTCTTT
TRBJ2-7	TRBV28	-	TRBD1	CASSSPPGRGQDEQYF	TGTGCCAGCAGTTCACCCCCCGGCAGGGGGCAAGACGAGCAGTACTTC
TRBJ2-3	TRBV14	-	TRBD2	CASSPRLATTQYF	TGTGCCAGCAGCCCCCGACTAGCGACTACGCAGTATTTT
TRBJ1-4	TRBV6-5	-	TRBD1	CASSRNRGEKLFF	TGTGCCAGCAGCCGGAACAGGGGAGAAAAACTGTTTTTT
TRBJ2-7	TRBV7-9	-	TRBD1	CASTISPGQGSYEQYF	TGTGCCAGCACCATCAGTCCCGGACAGGGTTCCTACGAGCAGTACTTC
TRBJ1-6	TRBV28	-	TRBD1	CASRSPTGAVSPLHF	TGTGCCAGCAGGTCACCTACAGGGGCGGTATCACCCCTCCACTTT
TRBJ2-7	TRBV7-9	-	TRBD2	CASSSRRVLAGGSSYEQYF	TGTGCCAGCAGCTCGAGGAGGGTATTAGCGGGGGGTAGCTCCTACGAGCAGTACTTC
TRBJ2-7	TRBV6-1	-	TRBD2	CASSERTWPGLAQFYEQYF	TGTGCCAGCAGTGAGAGGACATGGCCTGGACTAGCGCAATTCTACGAGCAGTACTTC
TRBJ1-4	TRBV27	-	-	CASSSRPLREKLFF	TGTGCCAGCAGTAGCAGGCCCCTGCGAGAAAAACTGTTTTTT
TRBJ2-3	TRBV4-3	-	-	CASSQELATDTQYF	TGCGCCAGCAGCCAAGAACTAGCAACAGATACGCAGTATTTT
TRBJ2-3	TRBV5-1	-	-	CASSLDGRGQYF	TGCGCCAGCAGCTTGGACGGGAGAGGGCAGTATTTT
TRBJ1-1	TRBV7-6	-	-	CASFGYGTEAFF	TGTGCCAGCTTCGGGTACGGAACTGAAGCTTTCTTT
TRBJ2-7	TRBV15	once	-	CATQYDENYEQYF	TGTGCCACCCAATATGACGAGAATTACGAGCAGTACTTC
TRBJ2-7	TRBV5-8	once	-	CASSPESGPSEQYF	TGTGCCAGCAGCCCGGAGTCCGGGCCCTCCGAGCAGTACTTC
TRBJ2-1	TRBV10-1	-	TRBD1	CASSERQGIEQFF	TGCGCCAGCAGTGAAAGACAGGGGATTGAGCAGTTCTTC
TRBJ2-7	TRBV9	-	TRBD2	CASSVGGSGTYEQYF	TGTGCCAGCAGCGTAGGTGGTAGCGGGACTTACGAGCAGTACTTC
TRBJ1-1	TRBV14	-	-	CASSQDLGSIKGTEAFF	TGTGCCAGCAGCCAAGATCTTGGCAGTATAAAGGGCACTGAAGCTTTCTTT
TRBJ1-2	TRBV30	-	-	CAWSEKVVWRGYGYTF	TGTGCCTGGAGTGAAAAGGTTGTATGGAGGGGATATGGCTACACCTTC
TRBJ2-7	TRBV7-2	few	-	CASSLDGGEAYEQYF	TGTGCCAGCAGCTTAGATGGAGGGGAGGCCTACGAGCAGTACTTC
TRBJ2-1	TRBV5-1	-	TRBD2	CASSLVSSGINNEQFF	TGCGCCAGCAGCTTGGTGTCTAGCGGGATTAACAATGAGCAGTTCTTC
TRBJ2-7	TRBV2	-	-	CASRGPYEQYF	TGTGCCAGCAGGGGTCCCTACGAGCAGTACTTC
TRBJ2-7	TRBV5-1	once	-	CASSWAGQGYEQYF	TGCGCCAGCAGCTGGGCCGGTCAGGGCTACGAGCAGTACTTC
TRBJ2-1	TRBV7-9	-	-	CASSSGRQAYTYNEQFF	TGTGCCAGCAGCTCGGGCCGACAGGCCTACACCTACAATGAGCAGTTCTTC
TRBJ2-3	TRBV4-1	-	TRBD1	CASSYRDRGQDTQYF	TGCGCCAGCAGTTATCGGGACAGGGGGCAAGATACGCAGTATTTT
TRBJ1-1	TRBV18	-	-	CASSQVDTENTEAFF	TGTGCCAGCTCGCAAGTGGACACCGAGAACACTGAAGCTTTCTTT
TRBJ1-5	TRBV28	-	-	CASSLLSVGNQPQHF	TGTGCCAGCAGTTTACTCTCGGTCGGCAATCAGCCCCAGCATTTT
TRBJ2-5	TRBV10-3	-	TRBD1	CAISEAQGETQYF	TGTGCCATCAGTGAAGCACAGGGGGAGACCCAGTACTTC
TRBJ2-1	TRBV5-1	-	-	CASHPGPDNEQFF	TGCGCCAGCCATCCAGGGCCCGACAATGAGCAGTTCTTC
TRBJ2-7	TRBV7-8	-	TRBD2	CASSLGGWEGSHEQYF	TGTGCCAGCAGCTTAGGTGGGTGGGAGGGCTCCCACGAGCAGTACTTC
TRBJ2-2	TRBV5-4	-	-	CASSLDQVGELFF	TGTGCCAGCAGCCTGGACCAGGTCGGGGAGCTGTTTTTT
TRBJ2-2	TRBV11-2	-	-	CASRTGTGELFF	TGTGCCAGCAGGACAGGCACCGGGGAGCTGTTTTTT
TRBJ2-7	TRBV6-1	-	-	CASSESGLLYEQYF	TGTGCCAGCAGTGAATCGGGGCTCCTCTACGAGCAGTACTTC